Below are 20 T cell receptor beta chains sequenced from a single sample in a study of T cells after yellow fever vaccination. TCRdb processed the 5' RACE reads anew with MiXCR; each CDR3 protein has one entry. The repertoire consists of about 340,000 distinct CDR3 sequences, with approximately 9% occurring once and the leading ten covering roughly 17%. The sample was PBMCs, taken on the day of the first yellow fever vaccination. Source of these receptors: a young man who received the YFV17D yellow fever vaccine.

The chain employs TRBV20-1 and TRBJ1-2; no reliable D call. V was shortened by 0 bases and J by 7 bases, with 12 bases between the two germline ends. CDR3 size: 13 residues. The V gene's germline CDR1 is DFQATT and CDR2 SNEGSKA (reference sequence). CDR3: CSARDAADTGYTF. The DNA for the CDR3 is TGCAGTGCTAGAGATGCAGCCGATACTGGCTACACCTTC.

This clonotype was seen many times. The genes are TRBV7-2 and TRBJ1-1; D is ambiguous. V lost 6 bases and J lost 1, with 9 bases in between. The CDR3 length is 13 residues. Germline-derived CDR1 and CDR2 are SGHTA and FQGNSA. The CDR3 is CASRSGQNTEAFF. The CDR3 DNA sequence: TGTGCCAGCAGGTCCGGGCAGAACACTGAAGCTTTCTTT.

This clonotype was seen many times. The DNA of the CDR3 is TGTGCCAGCAGCTTAGCGCTTAGGGGAACCAAAAACATTCAGTACTTC. Amino acids: CASSLALRGTKNIQYF. The V and J genes are TRBV7-2 and TRBJ2-4; TRBD1 might be the D (5 bases). The CDR3 totals 16 residues. The germline gives CDR1 SGHTA, CDR2 FQGNSA. The V and J ends lost 0 bases and 2 bases respectively, with 11 bases between them.

This clonotype appeared a few times. The rearrangement joins TRBV10-3 to TRBJ2-2; the D is unclear. Germline V gene sequence: CDR1 ENHRY, CDR2 SYGVKD. CDR3 length equals 16 residues. V was shortened by 4 bases and J by 1 base, with 13 bases between the two germline ends. As DNA, the CDR3 is TGTGCCATCAGTGGAACGGAGTATCGGAACACCGGGGAGCTGTTTTTT. Encoded protein: CAISGTEYRNTGELFF.

The chain joins TRBV6-1 to TRBJ1-1; D is unclear. The germline V gene has CDR1 MNHNS and CDR2 SASEGT. This CDR3 region has 12 residues. Trimming stripped 6 bases from V and 1 base from J, with 6 bases between. CDR3: CASSVRNTEAFF. The CDR3 DNA follows: TGTGCCAGCAGCGTCAGGAACACTGAAGCTTTCTTT.

This clonotype showed up just a few times. The chain couples TRBV29-1 to TRBJ2-2; D is perhaps TRBD2 (6 bases). V was pared by 4 bases and J by 1 base, with 10 bases between. The CDR3 has 14 residues. Germline-derived CDR1 and CDR2 are SQVTM and ANQGSEA. CDR3 amino acids: CSVGGGQNTGELFF. The DNA of the CDR3 is TGCAGCGTTGGGGGAGGACAGAACACCGGGGAGCTGTTTTTT.

This clonotype was detected a few times. The V and J genes are TRBV4-2 and TRBJ2-5; 9 nucleotides agree with TRBD2. Germline lookup yields CDR1 LGHNA and CDR2 YNFKEQ. The CDR3 consists of 15 residues. J was trimmed by 4 bases and V by 5 bases; bases with no gene match: 8. The CDR3 loop reads CASSKRSGGGETQYF. The CDR3 DNA is TGTGCCAGCAGCAAGCGTAGCGGGGGAGGAGAGACCCAGTACTTC.

In its sample, this clonotype was seen a few times. The rearrangement links TRBV29-1 to TRBJ2-3; D perhaps matches TRBD2 (5 bases). There are 14 residues in the CDR3. In germline, CDR1 is SQVTM, CDR2 ANQGSEA. V was trimmed by 1 base and J by 2 bases, leaving 10 bases between them. As DNA, the CDR3 is TGCAGCGTTGAAGCGGGGAGAATCACAGATACGCAGTATTTT. It yields the protein CSVEAGRITDTQYF.

This clonotype was seen at least ten times. The chain links TRBV5-1 to TRBJ2-4; a possible D gene is TRBD1 (5 bases). V was clipped by 0 bases and J by 8 bases, with 6 bases between them. This CDR3 has 12 residues. Germline CDR1 reads SGHRS; CDR2 reads YFSETQ. The CDR3: CASSLVGDIQYF. For the CDR3, the DNA is TGCGCCAGCAGCTTGGTAGGGGACATTCAGTACTTC.

This clonotype was found many times. The chain combines TRBV6-1 with TRBJ1-2; possible D gene TRBD1, 5 bases. The CDR3 has 14 residues. CDR1 and CDR2 (germline): MNHNS, SASEGT. Trimming removed 7 bases at V and 5 bases at J, with 17 bases between. The DNA for the CDR3 is TGTGCCAGCAACAAACGCGGGGGGGAATATGGCTACACCTTC. This sequence encodes CASNKRGGEYGYTF.

The V and J genes are TRBV7-9 and TRBJ1-2, with D hard to call. V was shortened by 5 bases and J by 3 bases, with 19 bases between the two germline ends. The germline gives CDR1 SEHNR, CDR2 FQNEAQ (reference sequence). CDR3 length equals 16 residues. CDR3 loop: CASSEDRQALHYGYTF. The CDR3 DNA reads TGTGCCAGCAGCGAAGATCGACAAGCGCTTCACTATGGCTACACCTTC.

This chain links TRBV29-1 with TRBJ2-7; no clear D gene. Trimming took 5 bases from V and 0 from J, leaving 8 bases between them. The CDR3 is 12 amino acids. CDR1 and CDR2 from the germline V gene are SQVTM and ANQGSEA. The CDR3 sequence: CSVSGLSYEQYF. CDR3 bases: TGCAGCGTTTCTGGGCTCTCCTACGAGCAGTACTTC.

In its sample, this clonotype was seen a few times. The gene calls are TRBV11-1 and TRBJ2-3; 10 bases agree with TRBD1. This CDR3 is built from 18 residues. The V segment lost 0 bases and the J segment 0 bases; nucleotides outside the gene matches: 6. Germline V gene sequence: CDR1 SGHAT, CDR2 FQDESV (reference sequence). The CDR3 nucleotides read TGTGCCAGCAGCTTAGCGGGACAGGGGAGTGCTAGCACAGATACGCAGTATTTT. Residues: CASSLAGQGSASTDTQYF.

The rearrangement links TRBV7-2 to TRBJ1-3; D remains ambiguous. CDR3 size: 15 residues. The germline V gene has CDR1 SGHTA and CDR2 FQGNSA. V was cut by 2 bases and J by 0 bases, with 8 bases left in between. The chain's CDR3 is CASSLKGPSGNTIYF. In DNA, the CDR3 is TGTGCCAGCAGCTTAAAAGGACCCTCTGGAAACACCATATATTTT.

The chain is built from TRBV5-1 and TRBJ1-2; 7 bases match TRBD1. The germline V gene encodes CDR1 SGHRS and CDR2 YFSETQ. The J segment lost 2 bases and the V segment lost 4 bases, leaving 5 bases of the junction unmatched. The CDR3 sequence is 14 residues long. The CDR3 DNA reads TGCGCCAGCAGCGTATCGGGACAGAACTATGGCTACACCTTC. Protein: CASSVSGQNYGYTF.

This clonotype was detected a few times. The chain is built from TRBV2 and TRBJ1-6; TRBD1 matches 12 bases. Trimming at V came to 6 bases and at J to 10 bases, leaving 7 bases not matched to a gene. CDR1 and CDR2 from the germline V gene are SNHLY and FYNNEI. There are 15 residues in the CDR3. Here the CDR3 DNA reads TGTGCCAGCAGGGGGACAGGGGGCGCGAGGTCACCCCTCCACTTT. As protein: CASRGTGGARSPLHF. Full variable domain (outside the CDR3, taken from reference TRBV2 and TRBJ1-6): EPEVTQTPSHQVTQMGQEVILRCVPISNHLYFYWYRQILGQKVEFLVSFYNNEISEKSEIFDDQFSVERPDGSNFTLKIRSTKLEDSAMYFCASRGTGGARSPLHFGNGTRLTVT.

This clonotype appeared a few times. J is TRBJ2-7 and V is TRBV6-2 or TRBV6-3; TRBD2 matches 7 bases. Germline values: CDR1 MNHEY, CDR2 SVGEGT. V lost 4 bases and J lost 3; bases outside the gene matches: 12. The CDR3 runs 16 residues. The CDR3 bases are TGTGCCAGCAGTTGCAACCGGGACTACCAAGACTACGAGCAGTACTTC. Its protein is CASSCNRDYQDYEQYF.

This chain connects TRBV9 to TRBJ1-5; possible D gene TRBD1, 5 bases. Germline V gene lookup returns CDR1 SGDLS and CDR2 YYNGEE. This CDR3 comprises 15 residues. Trimming shortened V by 0 bases and J by 4 bases, and 11 bases separated the two germline ends. The CDR3 here is CASSVGGGLNQPQHF. The DNA of the CDR3 is TGTGCCAGCAGCGTAGGGGGGGGGTTGAATCAGCCCCAGCATTTT. Looking up the rest from reference TRBV9 and TRBJ1-5 gives the full variable domain: DSGVTQTPKHLITATGQRVTLRCSPRSGDLSVYWYQQSLDQGLQFLIQYYNGEERAKGNILERFSAQQFPDLHSELNLSSLELGDSALYFCASSVGGGLNQPQHFGDGTRLSIL.

This clonotype was observed a handful of times. The chain has TRBV5-4 and TRBJ2-5; 7 bases match TRBD1. V lost 0 bases, J lost 0 bases, and 2 bases stayed unmatched. CDR1 and CDR2 (germline): SGHNT, YYREEE (reference sequence). CDR3 length: 15 amino acids. The CDR3 coding sequence is TGTGCCAGCAGCTTGGATGACAGGGACCAAGAGACCCAGTACTTC. Translated: CASSLDDRDQETQYF.

This clonotype was counted many times. The chain couples TRBV7-2 to TRBJ2-7; 7 bases are shared with TRBD1. The CDR3 extends over 14 amino acids. CDR1 and CDR2 from the germline V gene are SGHTA and FQGNSA. V lost 1 base, J lost 3 bases, and 3 bases stayed unmatched. The CDR3 loop is CASSLGDSLYEQYF. CDR3 DNA: TGTGCCAGCAGCTTAGGGGACAGTCTCTACGAGCAGTACTTC.